The T cell receptor beta chain described here comes from a study of shared clonotypes between healthy human individuals. The CDR3 contains 14 residues. The V segment lost 5 bases and the J segment 5 bases; nucleotides outside the gene matches: 8. The germline gives CDR1 SGHAT, CDR2 FQNNGV. Sequencing used immunoSEQ multiplex PCR; TCRdb keeps in-frame clones, though not all of them. The sample shows approximately 240,000 clones, 65% to 70% of them seen only once. Points from the study as a whole: Non-shared clonotypes displayed generation probabilities falling below those of clonotypes present in all four donors.

This clone was observed once. Antigen: not known. The source material was memory CD4+ T cells sorted from blood. Sample subset: CD45RA-negative fraction. This receptor was obtained from a man younger than 45 in good health. The chain combines TRBV11-2 with TRBJ2-5; 7 nucleotides line up with TRBD1. DNA for the CDR3: TGTGCCAGCAGCGTAGGGGGACAGAGTGAGACCCAGTACTTC. This sequence encodes CASSVGGQSETQYF.